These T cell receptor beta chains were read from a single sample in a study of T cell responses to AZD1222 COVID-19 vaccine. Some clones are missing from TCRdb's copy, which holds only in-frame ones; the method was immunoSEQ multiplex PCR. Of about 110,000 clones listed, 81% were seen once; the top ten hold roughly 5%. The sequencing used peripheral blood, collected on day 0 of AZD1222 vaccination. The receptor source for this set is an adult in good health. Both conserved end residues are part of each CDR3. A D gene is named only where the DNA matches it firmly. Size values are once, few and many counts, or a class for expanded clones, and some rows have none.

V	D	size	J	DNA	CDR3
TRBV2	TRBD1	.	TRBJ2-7	TGTGCCAGCAGCCGGACAGGAGTCTACGAGCAGTACTTC	CASSRTGVYEQYF
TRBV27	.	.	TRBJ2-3	TGTGCCAGCAAACCTCGGAGGGCCGTGGAAACAGATACGCAGTATTTT	CASKPRRAVETDTQYF
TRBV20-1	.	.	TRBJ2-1	TGCAGTGCTAGTGGTCCGGGGGGCGCGCTGAGTGAGCAGTTCTTC	CSASGPGGALSEQFF
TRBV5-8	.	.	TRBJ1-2	TGTGCCAGCAGCTTACCGGGACGGTCTGTCTATGGCTACACCTTC	CASSLPGRSVYGYTF
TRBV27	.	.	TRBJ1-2	TGTGCCAGCAGTTTAAGGAACACTAACTATGGCTACACCTTC	CASSLRNTNYGYTF
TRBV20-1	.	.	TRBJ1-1	TGCAGTGCTAGTCGGGACACTGAAGCTTTCTTT	CSASRDTEAFF
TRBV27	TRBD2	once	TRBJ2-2	TGTGCCAGCAGTTTCCCGACTAGCGGGAATGTCGGGGAGCTGTTTTTT	CASSFPTSGNVGELFF
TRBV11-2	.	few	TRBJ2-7	TGTGCCAGCAGAATTGGGGTGGGTCTTGGCTCCTACGAGCAGTACTTC	CASRIGVGLGSYEQYF
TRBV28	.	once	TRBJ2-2	TGTGCCAGCAGTACGGCAGGGTTAGGCGGGGAGCTGTTTTTT	CASSTAGLGGELFF
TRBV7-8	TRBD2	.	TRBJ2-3	TGTGCCAGCAGCTTACGGACTAGCGCCACAGATACGCAGTATTTT	CASSLRTSATDTQYF
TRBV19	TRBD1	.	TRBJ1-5	TGTGCCAGTAGTATAGGACAGGGAGGTGGTCAGCCCCAGCATTTT	CASSIGQGGGQPQHF
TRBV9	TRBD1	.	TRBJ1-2	TGTGCCAGCAGCGCACGACAGGGAAGGAAGGATGGCTACACCTTC	CASSARQGRKDGYTF
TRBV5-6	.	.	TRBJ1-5	TGTGCCAGCAGCTTGTATCCGGGCATCAGCAATCAGCCCCAGCATTTT	CASSLYPGISNQPQHF
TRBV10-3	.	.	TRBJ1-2	TGTGCCATCAGCCCCAGTTCTTCGCGGTATGGCTACACCTTC	CAISPSSSRYGYTF
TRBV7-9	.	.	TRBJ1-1	TGTGCCAGCAGGCCCCCCGGGACAAGTGGCCCGAACACTGAAGCTTTCTTT	CASRPPGTSGPNTEAFF
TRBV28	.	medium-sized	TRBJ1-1	TGTGCCAGCAGTTTTATGTGGGGTCGTCCAGGGATTAACACTGAAGCTTTCTTT	CASSFMWGRPGINTEAFF
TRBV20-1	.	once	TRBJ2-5	TGCAGTGCTAGTGTAAATTCACAAGAGACCCAGTACTTC	CSASVNSQETQYF
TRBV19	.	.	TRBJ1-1	TGTGCCAGTAGTATACAGGGTGGAGGTACTGAAGCTTTCTTT	CASSIQGGGTEAFF
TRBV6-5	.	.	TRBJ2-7	TGTGCCAGCAGTTCACTAGCATACGAGCAGTACTTC	CASSSLAYEQYF
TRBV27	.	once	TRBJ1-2	TGTGCCAGCAGTTTGAACCAGGGGAGGGATGGCTACACCTTC	CASSLNQGRDGYTF
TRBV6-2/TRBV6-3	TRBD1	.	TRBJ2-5	TGTGCCAGCAGCATCGGGACAGGGCTAGAGACCCAGTACTTC	CASSIGTGLETQYF
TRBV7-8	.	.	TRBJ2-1	TGTGCCAGCAGCTTAGGAAGGCCCGTACATGAGCAGTTCTTC	CASSLGRPVHEQFF
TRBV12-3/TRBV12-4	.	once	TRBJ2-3	TGTGCCAGCAGTTTAGACCGGGCGGATACGCAGTATTTT	CASSLDRADTQYF
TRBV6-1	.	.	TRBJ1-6	TGTGCCAGCAGTGAAGCAGGGAGAGGATCACCCCTCCACTTT	CASSEAGRGSPLHF
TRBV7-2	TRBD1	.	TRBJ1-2	TGTGCCAGCAGCCCAAGCCCCGGACAGGCTAACTATGGCTACACCTTC	CASSPSPGQANYGYTF
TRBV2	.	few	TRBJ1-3	TGTGCCAGCAGCGGTGGGGGCTCTGGAAACACCATATATTTT	CASSGGGSGNTIYF
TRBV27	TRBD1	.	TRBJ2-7	TGTGCCAGCAGTTTCGGGACAGGGGACGAGCAGTACTTC	CASSFGTGDEQYF
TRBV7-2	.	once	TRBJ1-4	TGTGCCAGCAGCTCCCGGCAGAGAGCAACTAATGAAAAACTGTTTTTT	CASSSRQRATNEKLFF
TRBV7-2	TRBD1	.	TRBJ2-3	TGTGCCAGCAGCTTGCGGACAGGAGCTAGCACAGATACGCAGTATTTT	CASSLRTGASTDTQYF
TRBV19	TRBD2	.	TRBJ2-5	TGTGCCAGTAGTGGCAGCGGGGTACCCCAAGAGACCCAGTACTTC	CASSGSGVPQETQYF
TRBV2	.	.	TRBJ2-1	TGTGCCAGCAGACCCGACCTTTCCAATGAGCAGTTCTTC	CASRPDLSNEQFF
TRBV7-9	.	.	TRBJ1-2	TGTGCCATCCCCCGAGGGGGTCGGAACTATGGCTACACCTTC	CAIPRGGRNYGYTF
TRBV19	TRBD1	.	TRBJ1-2	TGTGCCAGTACCCCGGGACAGGGGGCGGTTGGCTACACCTTC	CASTPGQGAVGYTF
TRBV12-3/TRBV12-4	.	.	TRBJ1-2	TGTGCCAGCAGTAAGGTTTTTAGTGGCTACACCTTC	CASSKVFSGYTF
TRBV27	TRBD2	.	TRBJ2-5	TGTGCCAGCAGTTTATTGAGCGGGGGGGGTCAAGAGACCCAGTACTTC	CASSLLSGGGQETQYF
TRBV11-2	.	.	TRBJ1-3	TGTGCCAGCACCCTAACAGGGAATGGTGGAAACACCATATATTTT	CASTLTGNGGNTIYF
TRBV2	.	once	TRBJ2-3	TGTGCCAGCAGCGGGACTAGCACAGATACGCAGTATTTT	CASSGTSTDTQYF
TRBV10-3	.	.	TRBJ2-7	TGTGCCATCATGCGGGGAGGCTCCTACGAGCAGTACTTC	CAIMRGGSYEQYF
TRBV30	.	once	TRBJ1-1	TGTGCCTGGGGGAGGGGACCAGGAAGATTCGAAGCTTTCTTT	CAWGRGPGRFEAFF
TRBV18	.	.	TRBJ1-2	TGTGCCAGCTCACCTCAGGGAGACGACTATGGCTACACCTTC	CASSPQGDDYGYTF
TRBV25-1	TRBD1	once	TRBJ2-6	TGTGCCAGCAGTGAATTGGGACAGGGGGCTACTGGGGCCAACGTCCTGACTTTC	CASSELGQGATGANVLTF
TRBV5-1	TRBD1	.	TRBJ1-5	TGCGCCAGCAGCACGACAGGGGCTAGCAATCAGCCCCAGCATTTT	CASSTTGASNQPQHF
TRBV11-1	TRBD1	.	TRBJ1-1	TGTGCCAGCAGCTGGTTGGACAGGGGGCTCACTGAAGCTTTCTTT	CASSWLDRGLTEAFF
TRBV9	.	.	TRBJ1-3	TGTGCCAGCAGCGAGAGCGTCTCTGGAAACACCATATATTTT	CASSESVSGNTIYF
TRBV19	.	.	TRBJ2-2	TGTGCCAGTAGTAGGATAGCGGTTGAAATCACCGGGGAGCTGTTTTTT	CASSRIAVEITGELFF